These 10 T cell receptor beta chains share one sample of origin, sequenced in a study of regulatory T cells in long-lasting Graves disease. The TCR beta library used iRepertoire HTBI primers with Arm-PCR amplification of CDR3. TCRdb recomputed calls from the multiplex PCR reads with MiXCR, one row per CDR3 protein. The data hold hundreds of thousands of distinct CDR3 sequences, with over 15% observed a single time. The time point: newly diagnosed GD, antithyroid drugs for less than 3 months. Extracted PBMC RNA gave rise to the TCR library. Separately, the same data were catalogued under a study of T cells in Graves' hyperthyroidism and ophthalmopathy.

Material: peripheral blood mononuclear cells (PBMCs), obtained at new diagnosis, from a patient treated with antithyroid drugs. The receptors derive from a man in his forties with Graves disease.

In its sample, this clonotype was seen a few times. The rearrangement joins TRBV3-1 to TRBJ2-5; possibly TRBD2 for D (6 bases). The CDR3 totals 15 residues. Germline V gives CDR1 LGHDT, CDR2 YNNKEL (reference sequence). Trimming shortened V by 7 bases and J by 5 bases, and 20 bases separated the two germline ends. Here the CDR3 reads CASKRLSGVQETQYF. CDR3 coding DNA: TGTGCCAGCAAACGTCTCTCGGGGGTGCAGGAGACCCAGTACTTC.

This clonotype has more than one count but fewer than ten. The chain carries TRBV20-1 and TRBJ2-6, with a weak D call TRBD1 (5 bases). This CDR3 spans 15 amino acids. Germline V gene sequence: CDR1 DFQATT, CDR2 SNEGSKA (reference sequence). The V end lost 4 bases, the J end lost 3 bases, and 13 bases lay between the germline ends. This CDR3 reads CSAMGQGFGANVLTF. In DNA form, the CDR3 reads TGCAGTGCTATGGGTCAGGGTTTTGGGGCCAACGTCCTGACTTTC.

In this sample, this clonotype turned up many times. The CDR3 end shows no conserved phenylalanine or tryptophan, and so a read error is likely. The V call is TRBV20-1, the J call TRBJ2-5; the match to TRBD1 covers 8 bases. The CDR3 runs 16 residues. Germline lookup yields CDR1 DFQATT and CDR2 SNEGSKA (reference sequence). The V gene end was trimmed by 1 base and the J gene end by 0 bases; junction bases not matched to a gene: 7. The CDR3 bases are TGCAGTGCTAGAGTGTGGGACAGGTCCCACCAAGAGACCCAGTACCTC. Translation: CSARVWDRSHQETQYL.

This clonotype was recorded many times. The V and J genes are TRBV2 and TRBJ2-2; no clear D gene. V was pared by 7 bases and J by 7 bases, with 16 bases between. The CDR3 runs 14 residues. Germline CDR1 reads SNHLY; CDR2 reads FYNNEI. The CDR3 coding sequence is TGTGCCAGCAAGGCGGTCCCGCAGCTCGGGGAGCTGTTTTTT. Its translation: CASKAVPQLGELFF.

The chain employs TRBV7-3 and TRBJ1-2; D gene unclear. This CDR3 is 14 amino acids long. Germline V gives CDR1 SGHTA, CDR2 FQGTGA. Trimming pared 5 bases from V and 8 bases from J, leaving 18 bases between. The DNA for the CDR3 is TGTGCCAGCAGCACCCGGGCCGAGCCTGCGGGCTACACCTTC. This encodes CASSTRAEPAGYTF. The full variable domain, in which reference TRBV7-3 and TRBJ1-2 provide the parts outside the CDR3, is GAGVSQTPSNKVTEKGKYVELRCDPISGHTALYWYRQSLGQGPEFLIYFQGTGAADDSGLPNDRFFAVRPEGSVSTLKIQRTERGDSAVYLCASSTRAEPAGYTFGSGTRLTVV.

This clonotype came up many times. The V call is TRBV18, the J call TRBJ2-3; 8 bases align to TRBD2. Germline V gene sequence: CDR1 KGHSH, CDR2 LQKENI. This CDR3 is built from 15 residues. The ends lost 1 base at V and 2 bases at J; junction bases unmatched: 2. DNA of the CDR3: TGTGCCAGCTCACCACGGCGGGGGGACACAGATACGCAGTATTTT. Translation: CASSPRRGDTDTQYF.

The sample holds many counts of this clonotype. The chain has TRBV24-1 and TRBJ2-1, with D perhaps TRBD1 or TRBD2 (5 bases each). This CDR3 contains 16 residues. The germline V gene encodes CDR1 KGHDR and CDR2 SFDVKD. Trimming stripped 0 bases from V and 6 bases from J, with 14 bases between. The CDR3, as DNA: TGTGCCACCAGTGATTTGGGTACGAGGGGTGGCAATGAGCAGTTCTTC. This sequence encodes CATSDLGTRGGNEQFF.

This clonotype has a count of ten or more. The V gene is TRBV7-9, the J gene TRBJ2-7; no definite D call. Germline CDR1 reads SEHNR; CDR2 reads FQNEAQ (reference sequence). This CDR3 contains 12 residues. The V end lost 8 bases, the J end lost 0 bases, and 8 bases lay between the germline ends. Written as DNA, the CDR3 is TGTGCCAGCGAGGACCTCTCCTACGAGCAGTACTTC. This sequence encodes CASEDLSYEQYF.

The chain has TRBV7-2 and TRBJ2-7; 8 bases are shared with TRBD2. The CDR3 runs 16 residues. Unmatched junction bases numbered 11, after V lost 5 bases and J lost 2 bases. Germline CDR1 reads SGHTA; CDR2 reads FQGNSA. The CDR3 coding sequence is TGTGCCAGCAGCACCTCCCTTCGCGGGGGGACCTACGAGCAGTACTTC. It codes for CASSTSLRGGTYEQYF.

This clonotype was found many times. J is TRBJ2-3 and V is TRBV20-1; D may be TRBD1 (5 bases). CDR3 length: 11 residues. V was pared by 6 bases and J by 6 bases, with 10 bases between. Germline-derived CDR1 and CDR2 are DFQATT and SNEGSKA (reference sequence). CDR3 protein: CSAKKGDTQYF. The CDR3 nucleotides read TGCAGTGCCAAGAAGGGGGATACGCAGTATTTT.